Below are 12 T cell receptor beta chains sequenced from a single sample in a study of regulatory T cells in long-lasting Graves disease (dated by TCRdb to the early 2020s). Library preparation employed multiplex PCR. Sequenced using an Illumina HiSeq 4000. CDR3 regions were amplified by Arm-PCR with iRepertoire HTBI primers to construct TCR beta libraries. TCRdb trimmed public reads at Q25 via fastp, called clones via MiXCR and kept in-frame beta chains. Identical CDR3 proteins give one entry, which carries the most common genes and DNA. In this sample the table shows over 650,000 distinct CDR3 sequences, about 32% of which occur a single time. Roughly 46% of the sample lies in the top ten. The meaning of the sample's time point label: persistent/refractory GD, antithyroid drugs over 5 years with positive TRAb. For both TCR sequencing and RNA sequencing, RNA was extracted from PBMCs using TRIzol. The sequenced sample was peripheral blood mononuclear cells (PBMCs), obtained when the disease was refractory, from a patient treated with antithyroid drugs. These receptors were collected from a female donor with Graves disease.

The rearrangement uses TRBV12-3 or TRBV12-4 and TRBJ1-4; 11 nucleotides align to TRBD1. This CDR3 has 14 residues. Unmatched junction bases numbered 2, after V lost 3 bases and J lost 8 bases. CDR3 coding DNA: TGTGCCAGCAGTTTTGGGACAGGGGGGGAAAAACTGTTTTTT. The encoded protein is CASSFGTGGEKLFF.

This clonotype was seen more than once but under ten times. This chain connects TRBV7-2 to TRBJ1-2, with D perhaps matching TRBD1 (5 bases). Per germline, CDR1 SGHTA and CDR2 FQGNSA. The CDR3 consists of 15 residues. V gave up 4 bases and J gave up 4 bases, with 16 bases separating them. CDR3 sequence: CASSYDGDGAYGYTF. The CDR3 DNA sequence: TGTGCCAGCAGCTACGACGGGGACGGGGCCTATGGCTACACCTTC.

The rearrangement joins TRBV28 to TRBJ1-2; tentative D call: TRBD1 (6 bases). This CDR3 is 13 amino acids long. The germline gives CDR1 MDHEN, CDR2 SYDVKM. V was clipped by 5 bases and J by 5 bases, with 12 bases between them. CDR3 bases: TGTGCCAGCAGTGAAGACAGGCTATATGGCTACACCTTC. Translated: CASSEDRLYGYTF.

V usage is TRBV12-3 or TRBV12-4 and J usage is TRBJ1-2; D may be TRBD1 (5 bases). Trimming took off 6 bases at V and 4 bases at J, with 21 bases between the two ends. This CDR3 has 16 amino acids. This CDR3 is CASSRRDPRARYGYTF. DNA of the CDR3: TGTGCCAGCAGCCGTCGGGACCCCCGGGCCCGCTATGGCTACACCTTC.

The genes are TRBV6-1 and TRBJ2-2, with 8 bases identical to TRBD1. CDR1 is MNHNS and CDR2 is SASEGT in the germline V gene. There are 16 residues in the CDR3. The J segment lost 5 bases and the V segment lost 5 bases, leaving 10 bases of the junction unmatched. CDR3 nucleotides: TGTGCCAGCAGTCCACAGGGGGTGCTGCGGACCGGGGAGCTGTTTTTT. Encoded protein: CASSPQGVLRTGELFF.

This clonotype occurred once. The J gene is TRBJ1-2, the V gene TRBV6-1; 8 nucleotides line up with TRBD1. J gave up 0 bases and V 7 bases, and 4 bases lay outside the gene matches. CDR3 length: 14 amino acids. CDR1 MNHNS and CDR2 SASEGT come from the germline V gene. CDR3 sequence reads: CASKIQGANYGYTF. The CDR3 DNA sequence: TGTGCCAGCAAGATACAGGGGGCTAACTATGGCTACACCTTC.

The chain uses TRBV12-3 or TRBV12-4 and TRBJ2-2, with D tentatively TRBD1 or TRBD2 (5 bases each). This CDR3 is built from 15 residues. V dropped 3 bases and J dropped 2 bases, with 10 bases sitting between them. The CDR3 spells CASSLVGGNTGELFF. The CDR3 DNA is TGTGCCAGCAGTTTGGTTGGGGGAAACACCGGGGAGCTGTTTTTT.

CDR3: CASSLHRRELLYF. CDR3 coding DNA: TGTGCCAGCAGTTTACACAGGCGGGAACTCCTGTATTTT. The chain carries TRBV12-3 or TRBV12-4 and TRBJ2-3; perhaps TRBD2 as D (6 bases). The CDR3 runs 13 residues. Trimming removed 2 bases from V and 14 bases from J, with 17 bases in between.

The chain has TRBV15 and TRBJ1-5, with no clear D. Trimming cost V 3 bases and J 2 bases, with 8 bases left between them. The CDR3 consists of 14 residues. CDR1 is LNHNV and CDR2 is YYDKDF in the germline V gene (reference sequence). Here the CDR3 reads CATSSSPGNQPQHF. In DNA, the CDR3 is TGTGCCACCAGCAGTAGTCCAGGCAATCAGCCCCAGCATTTT.

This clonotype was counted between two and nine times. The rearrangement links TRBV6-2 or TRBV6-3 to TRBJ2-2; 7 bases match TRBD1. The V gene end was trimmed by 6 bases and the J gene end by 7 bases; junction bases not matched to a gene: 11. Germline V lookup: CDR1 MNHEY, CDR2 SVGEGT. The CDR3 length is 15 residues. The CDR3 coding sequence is TGTGCCAGCAGGGGTACGACAGGGAATAACGGGGAGCTGTTTTTT. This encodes CASRGTTGNNGELFF.

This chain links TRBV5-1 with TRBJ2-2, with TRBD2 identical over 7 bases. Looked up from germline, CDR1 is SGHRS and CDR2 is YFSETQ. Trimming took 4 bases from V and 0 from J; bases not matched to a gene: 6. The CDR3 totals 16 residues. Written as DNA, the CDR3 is TGCGCCAGCAGCCTAACTAGCGACCCGAACACCGGGGAGCTGTTTTTT. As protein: CASSLTSDPNTGELFF.

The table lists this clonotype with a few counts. The CDR3 region is CASSLVLGNTIYF. For the CDR3, the DNA is TGTGCCAGCAGTTTAGTATTGGGAAACACCATATATTTT. The chain has TRBV28 and TRBJ1-3; D is unclear. Germline lookup yields CDR1 MDHEN and CDR2 SYDVKM. The V end was cut by 2 bases, the J end by 4 bases, with 6 bases between. The CDR3 covers 13 residues.